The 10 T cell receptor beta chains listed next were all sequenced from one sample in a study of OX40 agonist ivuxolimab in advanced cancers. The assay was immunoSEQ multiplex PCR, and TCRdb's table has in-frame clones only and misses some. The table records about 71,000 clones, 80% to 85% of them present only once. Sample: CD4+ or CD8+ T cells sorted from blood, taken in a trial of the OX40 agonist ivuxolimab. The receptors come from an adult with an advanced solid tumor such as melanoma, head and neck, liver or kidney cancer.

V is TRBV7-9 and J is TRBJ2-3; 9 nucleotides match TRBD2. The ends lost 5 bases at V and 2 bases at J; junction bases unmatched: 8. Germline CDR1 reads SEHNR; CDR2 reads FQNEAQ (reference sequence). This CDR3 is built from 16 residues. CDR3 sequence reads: CASSDGTSRYTDTQYF. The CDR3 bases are TGTGCCAGCAGCGACGGGACTAGCAGATACACAGATACGCAGTATTTT.

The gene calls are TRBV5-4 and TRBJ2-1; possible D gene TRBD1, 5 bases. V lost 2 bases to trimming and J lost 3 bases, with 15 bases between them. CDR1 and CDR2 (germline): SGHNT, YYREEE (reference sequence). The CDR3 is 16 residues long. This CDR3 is CASSLSGGAGYNEQFF. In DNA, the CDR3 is TGTGCCAGCAGCTTATCGGGTGGGGCTGGCTACAATGAGCAGTTCTTC.

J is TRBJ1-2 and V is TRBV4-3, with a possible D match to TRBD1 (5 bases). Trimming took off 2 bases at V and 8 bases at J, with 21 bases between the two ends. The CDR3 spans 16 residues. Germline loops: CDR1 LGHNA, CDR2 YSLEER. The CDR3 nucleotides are TGCGCCAGCAGCCAACCACTAGACGGGGGAGGTGGCGGCTACACCTTC. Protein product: CASSQPLDGGGGGYTF.

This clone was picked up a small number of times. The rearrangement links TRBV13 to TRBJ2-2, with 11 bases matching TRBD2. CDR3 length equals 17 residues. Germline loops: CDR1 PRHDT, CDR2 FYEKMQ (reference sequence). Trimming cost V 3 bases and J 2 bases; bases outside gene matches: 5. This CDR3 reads CASSFPRLAGNTGELFF. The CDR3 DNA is TGTGCCAGCAGCTTTCCTCGACTAGCGGGAAACACCGGGGAGCTGTTTTTT.

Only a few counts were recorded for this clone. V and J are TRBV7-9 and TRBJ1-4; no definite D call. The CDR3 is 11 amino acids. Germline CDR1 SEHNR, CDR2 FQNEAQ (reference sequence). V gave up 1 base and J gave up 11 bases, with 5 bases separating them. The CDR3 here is CASSLEGKLFF. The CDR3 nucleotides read TGTGCCAGCAGCTTAGAAGGCAAACTGTTTTTT.

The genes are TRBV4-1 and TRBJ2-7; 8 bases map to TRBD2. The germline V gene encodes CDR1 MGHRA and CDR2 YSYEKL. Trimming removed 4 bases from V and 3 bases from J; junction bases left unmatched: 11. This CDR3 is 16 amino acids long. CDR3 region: CASSPLRLAGIYEQYF. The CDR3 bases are TGCGCCAGCAGCCCCCTTCGGCTAGCGGGCATCTACGAGCAGTACTTC.

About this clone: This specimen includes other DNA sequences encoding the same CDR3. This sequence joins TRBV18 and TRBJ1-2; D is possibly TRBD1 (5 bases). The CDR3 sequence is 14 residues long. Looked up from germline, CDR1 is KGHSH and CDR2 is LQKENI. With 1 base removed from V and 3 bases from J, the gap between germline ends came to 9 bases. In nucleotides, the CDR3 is TGTGCCAGCTCACCACGTGACAGCTACTATGGCTACACCTTC. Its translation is CASSPRDSYYGYTF.

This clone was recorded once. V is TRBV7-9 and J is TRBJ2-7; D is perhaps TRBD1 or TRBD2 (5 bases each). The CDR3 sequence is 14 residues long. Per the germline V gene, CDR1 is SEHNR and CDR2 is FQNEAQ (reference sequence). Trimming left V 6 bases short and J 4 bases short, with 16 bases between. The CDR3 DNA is TGTGCCAGCAGTAAACAGGAGAGGGCTTACGAGCAGTACTTC. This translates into CASSKQERAYEQYF.

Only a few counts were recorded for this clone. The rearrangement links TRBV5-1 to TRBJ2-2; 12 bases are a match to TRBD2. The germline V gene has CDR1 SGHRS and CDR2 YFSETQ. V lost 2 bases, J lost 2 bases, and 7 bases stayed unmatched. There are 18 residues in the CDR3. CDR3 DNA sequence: TGCGCCAGCAGCTTTTCCCGACTAGCGGGAGACAACACCGGGGAGCTGTTTTTT. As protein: CASSFSRLAGDNTGELFF.

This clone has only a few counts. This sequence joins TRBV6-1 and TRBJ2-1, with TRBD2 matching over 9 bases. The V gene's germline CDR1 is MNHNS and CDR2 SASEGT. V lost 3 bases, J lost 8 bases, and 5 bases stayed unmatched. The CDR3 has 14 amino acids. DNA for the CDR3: TGTGCCAGCAGTGACCGCGGGAGGGTCGATGAGCAGTTCTTC. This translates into CASSDRGRVDEQFF.